Below are 21 T cell receptor beta chains sequenced from a single sample in a study of blood T cell repertoires in COVID-19. The method was immunoSEQ multiplex PCR; TCRdb's version includes in-frame clones alone and lacks a portion of them. The sample shows 200,000 to 250,000 clones, about 90% of them seen only once. The specimen sequenced was PBMCs or T cells enriched from blood (not recorded which). The receptors come from a woman aged 45-65 years in a cohort exposed to, infected with or recovered from COVID-19 (not recorded which).

The chain carries TRBV4-3 and TRBJ2-7; 9 bases match TRBD1. With 0 bases clipped from V and 6 bases from J, the junction kept 9 bases outside the gene matches. Germline V CDR1 and CDR2: LGHNA, YSLEER. The CDR3 consists of 16 residues. CDR3 sequence (DNA): TGCGCCAGCAGCCAAGAACCGGGACAGGGAAGGGGCGAGCAGTACTTC. It codes for CASSQEPGQGRGEQYF.

V and J are TRBV6-1 and TRBJ2-1; the match to TRBD2 covers 8 bases. V shed 4 bases, J shed 0 bases, and the junction held 8 bases outside the gene matches. The CDR3 is made up of 17 amino acids. The V gene's germline CDR1 is MNHNS and CDR2 SASEGT. Here the CDR3 DNA reads TGTGCCAGCAGTGGTGATAGCGGGGCCAGCTCCTACAATGAGCAGTTCTTC. Its protein product is CASSGDSGASSYNEQFF.

The CDR3 DNA reads TGTGCCAGCAGCAAAGAGGAGGGGACAGGGCAGGGAGAAAAACTGTTTTTT. Translation gives CASSKEEGTGQGEKLFF. The chain is built from TRBV21-1 and TRBJ1-4; the table names TRBD1, a call not compared with the DNA. TRBV21-1 is assigned pseudogene status. The CDR3 covers 17 residues.

This chain uses TRBV29-1 with TRBJ2-7; a possible D gene is TRBD1 (6 bases). Germline CDR1 reads SQVTM; CDR2 reads ANQGSEA. Trimming took 6 bases from V and 3 from J, leaving 15 bases between them. CDR3 length: 13 amino acids. The CDR3 here is CSVAITQGYEQYF. CDR3 coding DNA: TGCAGCGTGGCCATTACACAGGGCTACGAGCAGTACTTC.

The chain employs TRBV6-2 or TRBV6-3 and TRBJ2-3, with 9 bases fitting TRBD2. The germline V gene has CDR1 MNHEY and CDR2 SVGEGT. V trimming: 4 bases; J trimming: 1 base; junction bases outside the gene matches: 6. This CDR3 comprises 16 residues. The CDR3 here is CASSCRTSACTDTQYF. CDR3 nucleotides: TGTGCCAGCAGTTGCCGGACTAGCGCCTGCACAGATACGCAGTATTTT.

The J gene is TRBJ1-5, the V gene TRBV6-1; possible D gene TRBD1, 6 bases. CDR1 and CDR2 (germline): MNHNS, SASEGT. Trimming stripped 2 bases from V and 2 bases from J, with 13 bases between. This CDR3 is built from 16 residues. CDR3 in amino acids: CASSELGARGNQPQHF. CDR3 sequence (DNA): TGTGCCAGCAGTGAACTGGGGGCGCGTGGCAATCAGCCCCAGCATTTT.

This clone occurred a few times. This chain uses TRBV7-3 with TRBJ2-3, with 9 nucleotides matching TRBD2. The trim removed 8 bases at V and 2 bases at J, leaving 5 bases unmatched. The germline V gene encodes CDR1 SGHTA and CDR2 FQGTGA. The CDR3 has 14 residues. CDR3 in DNA: TGTGCCAGCGGGATAGCGGGGGCCACAGATACGCAGTATTTT. Translating gives CASGIAGATDTQYF.

The count of this clone is one. V is TRBV18 and J is TRBJ2-3; 10 bases fit TRBD1. This CDR3 region has 17 residues. Unmatched junction bases numbered 9, after V lost 1 base and J lost 5 bases. Germline V gene data show CDR1 as KGHSH and CDR2 as LQKENI. The CDR3 loop is CASSPRTGGLGRDTQYF. In DNA, the CDR3 is TGTGCCAGCTCACCACGGACAGGGGGATTAGGAAGAGATACGCAGTATTTT.

V usage is TRBV5-1 and J usage is TRBJ2-3; a weak D match, TRBD2 (5 bases). The CDR3 is made up of 15 amino acids. Germline V gene sequence: CDR1 SGHRS, CDR2 YFSETQ. Deletions cut 2 bases from V and 0 bases from J, with 10 bases between. The DNA for the CDR3 is TGCGCCAGCAGCTTCGGAGGCAGAAGCACAGATACGCAGTATTTT. Its protein is CASSFGGRSTDTQYF.

The J gene is TRBJ2-1, the V gene TRBV10-2; 12 positions match TRBD2. The CDR3 contains 16 residues. V trimming: 3 bases; J trimming: 9 bases; junction bases outside the gene matches: 9. Per germline, CDR1 WSHSY and CDR2 SAAADI. The CDR3 here is CASSDQASGGAIEQFF. The CDR3 coding sequence is TGCGCCAGCAGTGACCAAGCTAGCGGGGGGGCCATTGAGCAGTTCTTC.

CDR3: CASSLRSSSEKLFF. The CDR3 bases are TGCGCCAGCAGCTTGAGGAGTTCGTCCGAAAAACTGTTTTTT. This rearrangement joins TRBV5-1 to TRBJ1-4; D remains ambiguous. V was cut by 1 base and J by 8 bases, with 12 bases left in between. Germline-derived CDR1 and CDR2 are SGHRS and YFSETQ. This CDR3 spans 14 amino acids.

The chain links TRBV7-9 to TRBJ2-1; possible D gene TRBD1, 6 bases. The V end lost 3 bases, the J end lost 6 bases, and 12 bases lay between the germline ends. CDR3 size: 14 residues. CDR1 is SEHNR, CDR2 FQNEAQ, per germline (reference sequence). The CDR3: CASSFQGGFNEQFF. The CDR3 DNA follows: TGTGCCAGCAGCTTCCAAGGGGGTTTCAATGAGCAGTTCTTC.

This clone was seen a single time. This rearrangement joins TRBV5-8 to TRBJ2-2, with 8 bases identical to TRBD2. CDR1 is SGHTS and CDR2 is YDEGEE in the germline V gene. The CDR3 length is 13 residues. Trimming cost V 4 bases and J 4 bases; bases outside gene matches: 0. As DNA, the CDR3 is TGTGCCAGCAGCCGGGGGGGCACCGGGGAGCTGTTTTTT. Residues: CASSRGGTGELFF.

This chain joins TRBV6-5 and TRBJ2-1; TRBD2 aligns across 11 bases. The V and J ends lost 10 bases and 7 bases, in that order; junction bases with no gene match: 6. Per the germline V gene, CDR1 is MNHEY and CDR2 is SVGAGI. This CDR3 has 13 residues. CDR3 coding DNA: TGTGCCACCCATAGCGGGGGGGCTAATGAGCAGTTCTTC. It yields the protein CATHSGGANEQFF.

This chain uses TRBV5-1 with TRBJ1-5; 10 bases match TRBD1. This CDR3 is 15 amino acids long. The ends lost 4 bases at V and 9 bases at J; junction bases unmatched: 10. Germline loops: CDR1 SGHRS, CDR2 YFSETQ. In DNA, the CDR3 is TGCGCCAGCAGCCCCGGGACAGGGGACCGTCCGCCCCAGCATTTT. The encoded protein is CASSPGTGDRPPQHF. Full variable domain (rest looked up from reference TRBV5-1 and TRBJ1-5): KAGVTQTPRYLIKTRGQQVTLSCSPISGHRSVSWYQQTPGQGLQFLFEYFSETQRNKGNFPGRFSGRQFSNSRSEMNVSTLELGDSALYLCASSPGTGDRPPQHFGDGTRLSIL.

The V call is TRBV3-1 (or the pseudogene TRBV3-2), the J call TRBJ2-3; 7 positions match TRBD2. After removal of 1 base from V and 2 bases from J, the junction contained 9 bases not matched to a gene. The CDR3 covers 17 residues. Germline V CDR1 and CDR2: LGHDT, YNNKEL (reference sequence). CDR3 amino acids: CASSQVGRGVNTDTQYF. Here the CDR3 DNA reads TGTGCCAGCAGCCAAGTTGGTCGGGGGGTTAACACAGATACGCAGTATTTT.

This clone has only one observation. The chain uses TRBV28 and TRBJ2-1; TRBD2 aligns across 8 bases. After removal of 1 base from V and 2 bases from J, the junction contained 7 bases not matched to a gene. This CDR3 region has 17 residues. Germline V gene lookup returns CDR1 MDHEN and CDR2 SYDVKM. CDR3 sequence (DNA): TGTGCCAGCAGTTTATATCTGTCGGGGGGGCCCTACAATGAGCAGTTCTTC. Its protein product is CASSLYLSGGPYNEQFF. Variable domain in full (rest from reference TRBV28 and TRBJ2-1): DVKVTQSSRYLVKRTGEKVFLECVQDMDHENMFWYRQDPGLGLRLIYFSYDVKMKEKGDIPEGYSVSREKKERFSLILESASTNQTSMYLCASSLYLSGGPYNEQFFGPGTRLTVL.

This clone was seen a handful of times. For the CDR3, the DNA is TGTGCCAGCAGCCCCCTTGGCGGAAGTGGCTACACCTTC. Translation: CASSPLGGSGYTF. This chain joins TRBV12-3 or TRBV12-4 and TRBJ1-2; D gene uncertain. Trimming shortened V by 6 bases and J by 7 bases, and 15 bases separated the two germline ends. This CDR3 has 13 residues.

The chain recombines TRBV27 with TRBJ1-6; no reliable D call. Germline-derived CDR1 and CDR2 are MNHEY and SMNVEV (reference sequence). Trimming took off 3 bases at V and 13 bases at J, with 13 bases between the two ends. CDR3 length: 13 amino acids. This CDR3 reads CASSFGRAVPLHF. CDR3 sequence (DNA): TGTGCCAGCAGTTTTGGGCGGGCGGTTCCCCTCCACTTT.

The rearrangement joins TRBV2 to TRBJ2-3; 13 bases fit TRBD2. The CDR3 extends over 14 amino acids. V lost 7 bases to trimming and J lost 6 bases; unmatched junction nucleotides: 4. Germline V gene lookup returns CDR1 SNHLY and CDR2 FYNNEI. The CDR3 reads CASNLGLAGDTQYF. In DNA, the CDR3 is TGTGCCAGCAACCTGGGACTAGCGGGGGATACGCAGTATTTT. Complete variable domain (other parts from reference TRBV2 and TRBJ2-3): EPEVTQTPSHQVTQMGQEVILRCVPISNHLYFYWYRQILGQKVEFLVSFYNNEISEKSEIFDDQFSVERPDGSNFTLKIRSTKLEDSAMYFCASNLGLAGDTQYFGPGTRLTVL.

This chain joins TRBV5-4 and TRBJ1-1, with D unclear. V lost 5 bases, J lost 1 base, and 12 bases lay in between. This CDR3 comprises 14 residues. CDR1 is SGHNT, CDR2 YYREEE, per germline (reference sequence). CDR3 nucleotide sequence: TGTGCCAGCAGATACAGAGGAGGGAACACTGAAGCTTTCTTT. Translating it yields CASRYRGGNTEAFF.